The entry below describes one T cell receptor beta chain. The target antigen is unknown. cDNA encoding TCR beta was synthesized via 5'RACE template switching incorporating UMIs. One entry per CDR3 protein, without DNA, is what TCRdb gives after re-calling the 5' RACE reads. The repertoire table contains around 470,000 distinct CDR3 sequences. The data stem from a study of T cells expressing NK-cell markers. Study summary: All TCR beta repertoires analysed originated from sorted CD3+CD56+NKG2C+, CD3+CD56+NKG2C- and CD3+CD56-NKG2C+ T cells. Within the sequenced cohort of eight donors, seven exhibited HCMV seropositivity and one was seronegative.

Overall study results and limits: Expanded NKG2C+ T cell clones had unclear HCMV specificity.

Germline V gene lookup returns CDR1 KGHDR and CDR2 SFDVKD. This CDR3 is 16 amino acids long. The chain has TRBV24-1 and TRBJ2-1; TCRdb's D call, TRBD1, is unchecked because there is no DNA. The sequence was collected from a woman aged 45-65 years in good health. Sequencing was performed on blood T cells: a sorted CD56 or NKG2C T cell subset, CD4+ or CD8+ T cells, or bulk PBMC T cells (not recorded which). CDR3 sequence: CATSDRQGGSYNEQFF.